A selection of T cell receptor beta chains follows, all from one sample in a study of control samples from healthy donors and cancer patients. Data came from immunoSEQ multiplex PCR; TCRdb stores just in-frame clones and leaves some out. The table lists some 89,000 clones, more than 70% of them singletons. Sequenced material: blood. The source is a woman in her thirties or forties in good health. CDR3s include the opening cysteine and the closing phenylalanine or tryptophan. A D gene is named only where the DNA matches it firmly. Clone size is not always given. Where it is, it says once, few, many or a class for expanded clones.

clone_size: NA; v_call: TRBV7-2; d_call: TRBD2; j_call: TRBJ2-7; cdr3_nt: TGTGCCAGCAGCTTAGTGACTAGCGGCTACGAGCAGTACTTC; cdr3_aa: CASSLVTSGYEQYF
clone_size: NA; v_call: TRBV9; d_call: NA; j_call: TRBJ2-6; cdr3_nt: TGTGCCAGCAGCGCCCCCGTGGCCAACGTCCTGACTTTC; cdr3_aa: CASSAPVANVLTF
clone_size: few; v_call: TRBV5-1; d_call: NA; j_call: TRBJ1-2; cdr3_nt: TGCGCCAGCAGCTTGGGAGGGACTAACTATGGCTACACCTTC; cdr3_aa: CASSLGGTNYGYTF
clone_size: once; v_call: TRBV4-1; d_call: TRBD1; j_call: TRBJ2-7; cdr3_nt: TGCGCCAGCAGCCAACTTCTCGGACAGGGCTACGAGCAGTACTTC; cdr3_aa: CASSQLLGQGYEQYF
clone_size: NA; v_call: TRBV21-1; d_call: NA; j_call: TRBJ2-3; cdr3_nt: TGTGCCAGCAGCAAAGGGGCTAGCGGGATCACAGATACGCAGTATTTT; cdr3_aa: CASSKGASGITDTQYF
clone_size: NA; v_call: TRBV19; d_call: NA; j_call: TRBJ2-6; cdr3_nt: TGTGCCAGCAATTCCCAGGGGAACTTTGGGGCCAACGTCCTGACTTTC; cdr3_aa: CASNSQGNFGANVLTF
clone_size: NA; v_call: TRBV9; d_call: NA; j_call: TRBJ2-3; cdr3_nt: TGTGCCAGCAGCGCCCCCGGACAGGGAGGGTCAGATACGCAGTATTTT; cdr3_aa: CASSAPGQGGSDTQYF
clone_size: NA; v_call: TRBV7-2; d_call: NA; j_call: TRBJ2-5; cdr3_nt: TGTGCCAGCGCATACCGTCGGGAGAAAGAGACCCAGTACTTC; cdr3_aa: CASAYRREKETQYF
clone_size: medium-sized; v_call: TRBV25-1; d_call: TRBD2; j_call: TRBJ2-3; cdr3_nt: TGTGCCAGCAGTGAGACTAGCGGGGGGTATAGCACAGATACGCAGTATTTT; cdr3_aa: CASSETSGGYSTDTQYF
clone_size: NA; v_call: TRBV3-1/TRBV3-2; d_call: TRBD1; j_call: TRBJ2-6; cdr3_nt: TGTGCCAGCAACCTTGGGAAGGGGGCCGGAAGCTCTGGGGCCAACGTCCTGACTTTC; cdr3_aa: CASNLGKGAGSSGANVLTF
clone_size: NA; v_call: TRBV27; d_call: NA; j_call: TRBJ1-1; cdr3_nt: TGTGCCAGCAGTTTATTCAGGGGAACTGAAGCTTTCTTT; cdr3_aa: CASSLFRGTEAFF
clone_size: NA; v_call: TRBV18; d_call: NA; j_call: TRBJ1-3; cdr3_nt: TGTGCCAGCTACCCCCTTAGGAACAGGGTAGCAAACACCATATATTTT; cdr3_aa: CASYPLRNRVANTIYF
clone_size: NA; v_call: TRBV3-1/TRBV3-2; d_call: TRBD1; j_call: TRBJ2-7; cdr3_nt: TGTGCCAGCAGCCAAGTCACAGGGGACTCCTACGAGCAGTACTTC; cdr3_aa: CASSQVTGDSYEQYF
clone_size: once; v_call: TRBV29-1; d_call: TRBD1; j_call: TRBJ2-7; cdr3_nt: TGCAGCGTTTCGACAGGGGGCAACGGATACGAGCAGTACTTC; cdr3_aa: CSVSTGGNGYEQYF
clone_size: NA; v_call: TRBV5-5; d_call: NA; j_call: TRBJ1-6; cdr3_nt: TGTGCCAGCAGCTTGGAATCCAATTCACCCCTCCACTTT; cdr3_aa: CASSLESNSPLHF
clone_size: NA; v_call: TRBV5-1; d_call: NA; j_call: TRBJ2-3; cdr3_nt: TGCGCCAGCAGCTTGGCCAATGGGATTGGAGGGTTAACAGATACGCAGTATTTT; cdr3_aa: CASSLANGIGGLTDTQYF
clone_size: NA; v_call: TRBV12-3/TRBV12-4; d_call: NA; j_call: TRBJ1-5; cdr3_nt: TGTGCCAGCAGTTTAAGAAGGGGTCAGCCCCAGCATTTT; cdr3_aa: CASSLRRGQPQHF
clone_size: NA; v_call: TRBV18; d_call: TRBD1; j_call: TRBJ1-6; cdr3_nt: TGTGCCAGCTCACCCAGACCGGGACAGTATACTTCACCCCTCCACTTT; cdr3_aa: CASSPRPGQYTSPLHF
clone_size: NA; v_call: TRBV2; d_call: NA; j_call: TRBJ2-5; cdr3_nt: TGTGCCAGCACCAAGGGGGAGACCCAGTACTTC; cdr3_aa: CASTKGETQYF
clone_size: NA; v_call: TRBV20-1; d_call: NA; j_call: TRBJ1-2; cdr3_nt: TGCAGTGCCCTGGAAAACTATGGCTACACCTTC; cdr3_aa: CSALENYGYTF
clone_size: NA; v_call: TRBV7-2; d_call: NA; j_call: TRBJ2-7; cdr3_nt: TGTGCCAGCAGCCCCATGCGGGGCTCCTACGAGCAGTACTTC; cdr3_aa: CASSPMRGSYEQYF
clone_size: NA; v_call: TRBV7-2; d_call: NA; j_call: TRBJ2-7; cdr3_nt: TGTGCCAGCAGCTTAGATCGGAGAACCTACGAGCAGTACTTC; cdr3_aa: CASSLDRRTYEQYF
clone_size: NA; v_call: TRBV18; d_call: NA; j_call: TRBJ2-2; cdr3_nt: TGTGCCAGCTCACTCTTCGTGAACACCGGGGAGCTGTTTTTT; cdr3_aa: CASSLFVNTGELFF
clone_size: NA; v_call: TRBV7-2; d_call: NA; j_call: TRBJ1-2; cdr3_nt: TGTGCCAGCAGCTTAGACATCACTAACTATGGCTACACCTTC; cdr3_aa: CASSLDITNYGYTF
clone_size: NA; v_call: TRBV3-1/TRBV3-2; d_call: NA; j_call: TRBJ1-1; cdr3_nt: TGTGCCAGCAGCCAAGAGCAGGGGTTTACTGAAGCTTTCTTT; cdr3_aa: CASSQEQGFTEAFF